This T cell receptor beta chain was identified in a study of blood T cell repertoires in COVID-19. Study background: Nucleic acid was either cDNA or gDNA, and it came from T cells, B-cell-depleted T cells, or PBMCs.

Some clones are missing from TCRdb's copy, which holds only in-frame ones; the method was immunoSEQ multiplex PCR. The table lists 150,000 to 200,000 clones, roughly 81% of them singletons. The Seattle patients joined while their infection was active and were tracked longitudinally afterward. CDR1 and CDR2 (germline): MDHEN, SYDVKM. Trimming took 6 bases from V and 6 from J; bases not matched to a gene: 11. The CDR3 runs 14 residues. The sequencing sample was made of peripheral blood. The receptor's source is a woman of 80 years or more with COVID-19, enrolled during active disease. The chain combines TRBV28 with TRBJ2-7, with TRBD2 matching 7 bases. CDR3 region: CASRTMGGSGEQYF. In DNA form, the CDR3 reads TGTGCCAGCAGGACGATGGGAGGGTCAGGCGAGCAGTACTTC.